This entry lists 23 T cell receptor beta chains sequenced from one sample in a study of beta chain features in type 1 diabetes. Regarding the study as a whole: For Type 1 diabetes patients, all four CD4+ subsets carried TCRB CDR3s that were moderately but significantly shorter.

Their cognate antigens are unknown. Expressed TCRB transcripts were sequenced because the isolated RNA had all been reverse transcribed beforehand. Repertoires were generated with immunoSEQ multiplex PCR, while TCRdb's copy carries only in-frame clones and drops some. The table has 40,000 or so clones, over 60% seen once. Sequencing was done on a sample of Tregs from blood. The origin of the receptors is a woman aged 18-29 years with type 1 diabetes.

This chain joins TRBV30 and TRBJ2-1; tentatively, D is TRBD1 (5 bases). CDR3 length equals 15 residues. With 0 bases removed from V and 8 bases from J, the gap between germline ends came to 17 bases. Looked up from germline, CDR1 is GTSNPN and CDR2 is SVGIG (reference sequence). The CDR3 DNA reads TGTGCCTGGAGTGTAGGGGATGGCGGTTTCGATGAGCAGTTCTTC. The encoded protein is CAWSVGDGGFDEQFF. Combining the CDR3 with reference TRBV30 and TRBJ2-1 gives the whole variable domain SQTIHQWPATLVQPVGSPLSLECTVEGTSNPNLYWYRQAAGRGLQLLFYSVGIGQISSEVPQNLSASRPQDRQFILSSKKLLLSDSGFYLCAWSVGDGGFDEQFFGPGTRLTVL.

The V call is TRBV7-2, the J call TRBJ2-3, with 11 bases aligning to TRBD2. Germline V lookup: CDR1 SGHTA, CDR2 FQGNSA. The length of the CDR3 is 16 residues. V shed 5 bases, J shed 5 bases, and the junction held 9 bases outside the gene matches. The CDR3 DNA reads TGTGCCAGCAGCCACGGACGGGGACTAGCGGTAGATACGCAGTATTTT. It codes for CASSHGRGLAVDTQYF.

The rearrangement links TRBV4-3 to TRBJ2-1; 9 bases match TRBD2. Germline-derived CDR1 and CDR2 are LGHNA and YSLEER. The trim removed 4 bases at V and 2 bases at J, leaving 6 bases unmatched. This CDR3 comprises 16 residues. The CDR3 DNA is TGCGCCAGCAGCCGGGGCTTAGCGGGAGCCTACAATGAGCAGTTCTTC. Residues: CASSRGLAGAYNEQFF.

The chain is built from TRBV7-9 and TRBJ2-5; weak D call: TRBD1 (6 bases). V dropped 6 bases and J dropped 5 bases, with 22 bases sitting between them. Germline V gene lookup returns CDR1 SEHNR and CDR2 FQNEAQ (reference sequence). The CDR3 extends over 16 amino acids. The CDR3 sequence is CASSPGQIGSPETQYF. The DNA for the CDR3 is TGTGCCAGCAGTCCCGGACAGATTGGTTCACCGGAGACCCAGTACTTC.

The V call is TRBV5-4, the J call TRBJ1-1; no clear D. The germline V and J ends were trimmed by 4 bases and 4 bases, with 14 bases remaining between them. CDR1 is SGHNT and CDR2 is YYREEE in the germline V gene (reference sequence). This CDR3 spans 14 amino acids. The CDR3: CASSPRRESTEAFF. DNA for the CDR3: TGTGCCAGCAGCCCGCGCCGGGAGAGCACTGAAGCTTTCTTT.

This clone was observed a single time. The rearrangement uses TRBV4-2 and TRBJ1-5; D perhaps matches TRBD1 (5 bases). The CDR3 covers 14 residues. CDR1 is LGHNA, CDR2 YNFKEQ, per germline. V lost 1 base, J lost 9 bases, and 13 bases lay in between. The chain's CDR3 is CASSQGGTVAPQHF. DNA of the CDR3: TGTGCCAGCAGCCAAGGGGGGACTGTCGCGCCCCAGCATTTT.

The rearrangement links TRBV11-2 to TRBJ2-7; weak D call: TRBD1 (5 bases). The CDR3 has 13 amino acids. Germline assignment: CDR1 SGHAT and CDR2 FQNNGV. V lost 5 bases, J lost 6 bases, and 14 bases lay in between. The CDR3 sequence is CASSGVRGGEQYF. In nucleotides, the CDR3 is TGTGCCAGCAGCGGGGTAAGGGGCGGCGAGCAGTACTTC.

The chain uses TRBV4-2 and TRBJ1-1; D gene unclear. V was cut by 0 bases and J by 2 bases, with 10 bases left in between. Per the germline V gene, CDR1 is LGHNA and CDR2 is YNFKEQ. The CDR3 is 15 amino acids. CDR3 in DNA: TGTGCCAGCAGCCAAGAATGGCGGATTAACACTGAAGCTTTCTTT. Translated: CASSQEWRINTEAFF.

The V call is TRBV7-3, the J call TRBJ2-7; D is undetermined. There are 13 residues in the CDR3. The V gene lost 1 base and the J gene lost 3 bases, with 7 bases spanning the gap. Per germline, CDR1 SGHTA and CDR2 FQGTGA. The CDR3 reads CASSLNPGYEQYF. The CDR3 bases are TGTGCCAGCAGCTTAAATCCCGGCTACGAGCAGTACTTC.

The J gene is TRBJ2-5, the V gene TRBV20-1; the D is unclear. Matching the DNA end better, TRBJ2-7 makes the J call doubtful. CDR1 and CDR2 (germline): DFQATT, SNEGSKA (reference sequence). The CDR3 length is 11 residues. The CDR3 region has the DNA TGCAGTGCTACGCTAGTGCACGAGCAGTACTTC. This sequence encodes CSATLVHEQYF.

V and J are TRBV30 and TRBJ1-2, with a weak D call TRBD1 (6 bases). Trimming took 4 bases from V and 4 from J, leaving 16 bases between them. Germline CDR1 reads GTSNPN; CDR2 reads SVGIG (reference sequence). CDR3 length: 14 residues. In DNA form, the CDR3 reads TGTGCCTGGACTGGGGCAGGGGTTGCCTATGGCTACACCTTC. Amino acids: CAWTGAGVAYGYTF.

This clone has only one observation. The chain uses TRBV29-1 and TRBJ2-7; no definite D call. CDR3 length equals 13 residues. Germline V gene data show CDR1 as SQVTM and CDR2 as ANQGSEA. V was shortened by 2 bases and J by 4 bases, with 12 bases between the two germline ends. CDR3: CSVEKLSEYEQYF. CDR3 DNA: TGCAGCGTTGAAAAGTTATCCGAGTACGAGCAGTACTTC.

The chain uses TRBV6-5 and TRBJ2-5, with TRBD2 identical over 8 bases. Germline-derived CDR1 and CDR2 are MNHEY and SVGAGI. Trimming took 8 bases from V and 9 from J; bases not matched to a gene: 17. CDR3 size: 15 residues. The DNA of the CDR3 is TGTGCCAGCCGCCCCGGCATCGGGGGGGCCTCGGCCCAGTACTTC. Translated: CASRPGIGGASAQYF.

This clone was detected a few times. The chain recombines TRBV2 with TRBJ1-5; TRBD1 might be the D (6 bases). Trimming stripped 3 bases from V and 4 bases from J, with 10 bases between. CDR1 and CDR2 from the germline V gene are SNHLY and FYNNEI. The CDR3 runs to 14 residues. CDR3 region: CASSEGTPNQPQHF. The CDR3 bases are TGTGCCAGCAGTGAGGGGACACCAAATCAGCCCCAGCATTTT.

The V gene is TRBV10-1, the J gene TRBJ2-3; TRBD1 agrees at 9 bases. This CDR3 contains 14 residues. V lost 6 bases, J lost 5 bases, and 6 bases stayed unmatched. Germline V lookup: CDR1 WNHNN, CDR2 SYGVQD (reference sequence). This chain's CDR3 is CASSGTGLGDTQYF. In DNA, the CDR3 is TGCGCCAGCAGCGGGACAGGGCTTGGAGATACGCAGTATTTT.

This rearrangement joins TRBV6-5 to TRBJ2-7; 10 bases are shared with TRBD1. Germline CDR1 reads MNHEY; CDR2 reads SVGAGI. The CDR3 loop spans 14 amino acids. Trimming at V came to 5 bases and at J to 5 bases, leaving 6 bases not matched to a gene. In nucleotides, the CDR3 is TGTGCCAGCAGTGCGGACAGGGGGGGGAACGAGCAGTACTTC. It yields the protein CASSADRGGNEQYF.

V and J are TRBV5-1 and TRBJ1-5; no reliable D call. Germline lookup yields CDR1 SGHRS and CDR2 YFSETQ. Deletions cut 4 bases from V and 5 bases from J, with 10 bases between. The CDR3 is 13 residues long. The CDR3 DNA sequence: TGCGCCAGCAGCCCGGGTACGGATCAGCCCCAGCATTTT. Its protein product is CASSPGTDQPQHF. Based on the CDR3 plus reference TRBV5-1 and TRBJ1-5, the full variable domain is KAGVTQTPRYLIKTRGQQVTLSCSPISGHRSVSWYQQTPGQGLQFLFEYFSETQRNKGNFPGRFSGRQFSNSRSEMNVSTLELGDSALYLCASSPGTDQPQHFGDGTRLSIL.

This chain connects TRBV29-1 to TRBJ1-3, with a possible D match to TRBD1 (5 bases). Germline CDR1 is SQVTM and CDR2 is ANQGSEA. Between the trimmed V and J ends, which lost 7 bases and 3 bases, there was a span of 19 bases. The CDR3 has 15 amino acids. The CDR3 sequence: CSALRRGGDGNTIYF. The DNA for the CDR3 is TGCAGCGCCCTGCGCCGGGGGGGGGATGGAAACACCATATATTTT.

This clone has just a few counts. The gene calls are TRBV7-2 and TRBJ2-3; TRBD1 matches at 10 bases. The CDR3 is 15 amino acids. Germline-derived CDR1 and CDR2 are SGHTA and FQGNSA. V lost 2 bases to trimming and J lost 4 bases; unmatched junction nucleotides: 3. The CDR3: CASSLRQGAPDTQYF. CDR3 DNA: TGTGCCAGCAGCTTAAGACAGGGGGCTCCAGATACGCAGTATTTT. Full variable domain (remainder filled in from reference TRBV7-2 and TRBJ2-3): GAGVSQSPSNKVTEKGKDVELRCDPISGHTALYWYRQSLGQGLEFLIYFQGNSAPDKSGLPSDRFSAERTGGSVSTLTIQRTQQEDSAVYLCASSLRQGAPDTQYFGPGTRLTVL.

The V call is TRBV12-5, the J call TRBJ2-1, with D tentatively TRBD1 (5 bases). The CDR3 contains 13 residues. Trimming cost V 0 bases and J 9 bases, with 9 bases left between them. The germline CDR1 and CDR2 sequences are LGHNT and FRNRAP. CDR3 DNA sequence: TGTGCTAGTGGTTTGGTAGTCCAGGGTGAGCAGTTCTTC. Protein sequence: CASGLVVQGEQFF.

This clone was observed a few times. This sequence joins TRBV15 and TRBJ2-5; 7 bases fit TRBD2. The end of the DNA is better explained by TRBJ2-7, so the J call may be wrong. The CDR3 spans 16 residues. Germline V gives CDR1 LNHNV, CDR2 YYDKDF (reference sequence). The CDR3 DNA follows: TGTGCCACCAGCAGAGCGGCGGGAGTCGCGTTCTACGAGCAGTACTTC. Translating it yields CATSRAAGVAFYEQYF.

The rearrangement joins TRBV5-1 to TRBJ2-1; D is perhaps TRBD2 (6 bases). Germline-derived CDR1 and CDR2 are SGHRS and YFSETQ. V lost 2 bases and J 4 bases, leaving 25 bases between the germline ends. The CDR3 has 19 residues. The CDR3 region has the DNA TGCGCCAGCAGCTTCCCCAACACCTTCAGGAGGGCCCAATACAATGAGCAGTTCTTC. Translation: CASSFPNTFRRAQYNEQFF.

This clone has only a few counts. CDR3 DNA sequence: TGTGCCAGCAGCTTAGTTCCGGCGGACACTGAAGCTTTCTTT. This codes for CASSLVPADTEAFF. The rearrangement links TRBV7-2 to TRBJ1-1; D gene ambiguous. This CDR3 has 14 amino acids. V was trimmed by 1 base and J by 3 bases, leaving 9 bases between them. The germline V gene has CDR1 SGHTA and CDR2 FQGNSA.